Listed below are T cell receptor beta chains from one sample, sequenced in a study of shared clonotypes between healthy human individuals. Method: immunoSEQ multiplex PCR; TCRdb's copy keeps in-frame clones and lacks some. The sample holds over 1.5 million clones; 98% are singletons and the top ten take about 0.4%. Sequenced input: naive CD4+ T cells sorted from blood. The receptors originated from a man aged 25-45 years in good health. CDR3s include the opening cysteine and the closing phenylalanine or tryptophan. D genes are given only for firm matches. The size field is filled for only some rows; it gives once, few, many or a size class.

abundance	v_gene	d_gene	j_gene	CDR3aa	CDR3nt
NA	TRBV5-1	NA	TRBJ2-7	CASSLYGVFGREQYF	TGCGCCAGCAGCTTGTACGGGGTCTTCGGTCGCGAGCAGTACTTC
NA	TRBV28	NA	TRBJ2-2	CASSLMSASYTGELFF	TGTGCCAGCAGTTTAATGAGTGCGAGCTACACCGGGGAGCTGTTTTTT
once	TRBV28	NA	TRBJ2-1	CASSYYNEQFF	TGTGCCAGCTCATATTACAATGAGCAGTTCTTC
NA	TRBV13	NA	TRBJ1-2	CASSLTLPLDYGYTF	TGTGCCAGCAGCTTGACATTGCCCCTGGACTATGGCTACACCTTC
NA	TRBV7-9	NA	TRBJ2-1	CASSPTSGSSYNEQFF	TGTGCCAGCAGCCCCACAAGCGGCAGCTCCTACAATGAGCAGTTCTTC
NA	TRBV5-6	TRBD2	TRBJ2-1	CASSLGLAGYEQFF	TGTGCCAGCAGCTTAGGACTAGCGGGATATGAGCAGTTCTTC
NA	TRBV29-1	NA	TRBJ2-1	CSVGQIHEQFF	TGCAGCGTTGGACAGATCCATGAGCAGTTCTTC
NA	TRBV23-1	NA	TRBJ2-4	CASSPPVGGQHDTQNIQYF	TGCGCCAGCAGCCCTCCCGTGGGGGGACAGCACGATACACAAAACATTCAGTACTTC
NA	TRBV27	TRBD1	TRBJ2-1	CASSRDRGPNEQFF	TGTGCCAGCAGTCGGGACAGGGGGCCAAATGAGCAGTTCTTC
once	TRBV19	NA	TRBJ1-1	CASSQNLNTEAFF	TGTGCCAGTTCGCAGAACCTGAACACTGAAGCTTTCTTT
NA	TRBV7-9	TRBD2	TRBJ2-5	CASSFLAGKTQYF	TGTGCCAGCAGCTTTTTAGCGGGGAAGACCCAGTACTTC
NA	TRBV2	NA	TRBJ2-7	CASSEIRDLSYEQYF	TGTGCCAGCAGTGAGATCCGCGACCTCTCCTACGAGCAGTACTTC
NA	TRBV7-2	TRBD1	TRBJ2-1	CASSLRAGTAYNEQFF	TGTGCCAGCAGCTTAAGAGCTGGGACAGCCTACAATGAGCAGTTCTTC
NA	TRBV5-1	NA	TRBJ2-1	CASSLAIQGWGNEQFF	TGCGCCAGCAGCTTGGCTATACAGGGATGGGGGAATGAGCAGTTCTTC
NA	TRBV7-3	NA	TRBJ2-2	CASSPLAGELFF	TGTGCCAGCAGCCCTTTAGCCGGGGAGCTGTTTTTT
NA	TRBV9	TRBD2	TRBJ2-1	CASSVISSGGEQFF	TGTGCCAGCAGCGTAATCTCGAGCGGGGGTGAGCAGTTCTTC
NA	TRBV28	NA	TRBJ1-1	CAITGSMNTEAFF	TGTGCCATTACAGGGAGTATGAACACTGAAGCTTTCTTT
NA	TRBV5-6	NA	TRBJ2-1	CASSLGLGTYNEQFF	TGTGCCAGCAGCTTGGGACTAGGGACGTACAATGAGCAGTTCTTC
NA	TRBV5-1	NA	TRBJ2-1	CASNPYLEATYNEQFF	TGCGCCAGCAACCCCTATTTAGAGGCAACCTACAATGAGCAGTTCTTC
once	TRBV7-9	NA	TRBJ2-7	CASSLRGIEQYF	TGTGCCAGCAGCTTAAGGGGGATCGAGCAGTACTTC
NA	TRBV30	NA	TRBJ2-7	CAWSVPYSYEQYF	TGTGCCTGGAGTGTACCCTACTCCTACGAGCAGTACTTC
NA	TRBV2	NA	TRBJ1-1	CASTLGIQNTEAFF	TGTGCCAGCACCTTAGGAATCCAGAACACTGAAGCTTTCTTT
NA	TRBV23-1	NA	TRBJ2-7	CASSRDEQYF	TGCGCCAGCAGTCGGGACGAGCAGTACTTC
NA	TRBV5-1	TRBD2	TRBJ2-7	CASSSGAGLAGTYEQYF	TGCGCCAGCAGCTCGGGAGCGGGACTAGCGGGAACCTACGAGCAGTACTTC
NA	TRBV7-2	TRBD2	TRBJ2-3	CASSLRLAGGADTQYF	TGTGCCAGCAGCTTAAGACTAGCGGGAGGGGCAGATACGCAGTATTTT
NA	TRBV7-2	NA	TRBJ1-1	CASSSDFNTEAFF	TGTGCCAGCAGCAGCGACTTTAACACTGAAGCTTTCTTT
NA	TRBV5-5	NA	TRBJ1-5	CASSPTGSGQPQHF	TGTGCCAGCAGCCCAACAGGGTCGGGTCAGCCCCAGCATTTT
NA	TRBV19	TRBD1	TRBJ2-7	CASSISGQGSYEQYF	TGTGCCAGTAGTATTTCGGGACAGGGATCCTACGAGCAGTACTTC
NA	TRBV5-1	TRBD1	TRBJ2-7	CASSLGQGDEQYF	TGCGCCAGCAGCTTAGGACAGGGCGACGAGCAGTACTTC
NA	TRBV11-2	TRBD2	TRBJ2-7	CASSLVGTSSYEQYF	TGTGCCAGCAGCTTAGTCGGGACTAGTAGCTACGAGCAGTACTTC
once	TRBV18	TRBD1	TRBJ2-3	CASSPLGQGMGTDTQYF	TGTGCCAGCTCACCCCTAGGACAGGGTATGGGCACAGATACGCAGTATTTT
NA	TRBV5-4	NA	TRBJ2-3	CASSLESGRTARRGQYF	TGTGCCAGCAGCTTGGAGAGCGGCAGGACCGCCCGTCGTGGGCAGTATTTT
once	TRBV15	NA	TRBJ2-7	CATSRDRVDYEQYF	TGTGCCACCAGTCGGGACCGCGTCGACTACGAGCAGTACTTC
NA	TRBV15	NA	TRBJ2-1	CATSRDFSPNEQFF	TGTGCCACCAGCAGAGATTTCAGTCCTAATGAGCAGTTCTTC
NA	TRBV7-2	TRBD2	TRBJ2-1	CASRPSGSYNEQFF	TGTGCCAGCAGACCTAGCGGTTCCTACAATGAGCAGTTCTTC
NA	TRBV5-4	NA	TRBJ2-7	CASSLRGGYNYEQYF	TGTGCCAGCAGCTTGCGCGGAGGATACAACTACGAGCAGTACTTC
NA	TRBV4-2	NA	TRBJ1-4	CASSQPPRDGLEKLFF	TGTGCCAGCAGCCAACCTCCCCGGGACGGCCTAGAAAAACTGTTTTTT
NA	TRBV5-1	NA	TRBJ2-3	CASSLGTSLGPDTQYF	TGCGCCAGCAGCTTGGGAACTTCCCTAGGGCCAGATACGCAGTATTTT
NA	TRBV28	TRBD2	TRBJ2-2	CASKTVLYSGIHTGELFF	TGTGCCAGCAAGACAGTGTTGTACAGCGGGATTCACACCGGGGAGCTGTTTTTT
NA	TRBV6-5	NA	TRBJ2-7	CASSRTVYEQYF	TGTGCCAGCAGCAGGACGGTCTACGAGCAGTACTTC
NA	TRBV6-1	NA	TRBJ1-5	CASSVKQLNQPQHF	TGTGCCAGCAGTGTGAAACAGCTCAATCAGCCCCAGCATTTT
NA	TRBV20-1	NA	TRBJ1-5	CSAGSQPQHF	TGCAGTGCAGGGAGTCAGCCCCAGCATTTT
NA	TRBV19	TRBD1	TRBJ2-5	CASMDTGGRETQYF	TGTGCCAGTATGGACACAGGGGGCAGGGAGACCCAGTACTTC
NA	TRBV9	TRBD2	TRBJ2-1	CASSPDRASGRAKYNNEQFF	TGTGCCAGCAGCCCAGACCGCGCCAGCGGGAGGGCTAAATATAACAATGAGCAGTTCTTC
NA	TRBV10-3	TRBD2	TRBJ2-7	CAISEDLLGASGRQGQYF	TGTGCCATCAGTGAGGATCTACTCGGGGCTAGCGGGAGACAAGGGCAGTACTTC
NA	TRBV30	NA	TRBJ2-1	CAWSHLALSGEQFF	TGTGCCTGGAGTCACCTGGCTTTGAGTGGCGAGCAGTTCTTC
NA	TRBV10-1	TRBD1	TRBJ2-5	CASSDETGILETQYF	TGCGCCAGCAGTGATGAGACAGGGATATTAGAGACCCAGTACTTC
once	TRBV10-2	NA	TRBJ2-5	CASSEFRGGTQYF	TGCGCCAGCAGTGAGTTCAGGGGTGGGACCCAGTACTTC
NA	TRBV18	NA	TRBJ2-1	CASRRDRESNEQFF	TGTGCCAGCCGCCGGGACCGGGAGTCTAATGAGCAGTTCTTC
once	TRBV6-4	TRBD2	TRBJ2-1	CASSRTSGDEQFF	TGTGCCAGCAGTCGGACTAGCGGAGATGAGCAGTTCTTC